The clone carrying this TCR beta chain was picked up many times. No antigen is known for it. This record comes from a study of T cells in Graves' hyperthyroidism and ophthalmopathy. About the research overall: Once the initial diagnosis was made, peripheral blood was obtained before any treatment.

The study, taken as a whole, reports: Ophthalmopathy was model-predicted a median around seven months pre-onset. Most clonotypes expanded in thyroid above 0.001 were likewise present in blood.

Patients with uncontrolled infections, other autoimmune diseases, pregnancy or lactation were excluded. RNA transcripts provided the source from which TCR beta CDR3 regions were amplified. Using the HTBI primer set, a first-round RT-PCR was run on the TCR CDR3. TCRdb re-derived calls from the multiplex PCR reads in MiXCR, one entry per CDR3 protein. The sample holds about 640,000 distinct CDR3 sequences, roughly 20% seen once. Germline V gene data show CDR1 as SGHRS and CDR2 as YFSETQ. CDR3 length: 13 residues. V dropped 4 bases and J dropped 6 bases, with 11 bases sitting between them. Material for sequencing was blood. The origin of this receptor is a man aged 25 to 40 with Graves' ophthalmopathy. The chain carries TRBV5-1 and TRBJ2-1; D is unclear. The DNA of the CDR3 is TGCGCCAGCAGCCCCATGGGCAGCAATGAGCAGTTCTTC. The encoded protein is CASSPMGSNEQFF.